One and the same sample provided the 19 T cell receptor beta chains below, sequenced in a study of T cells in Graves' hyperthyroidism and ophthalmopathy. Amplification of TCR beta CDR3 regions was performed using RNA transcripts as template. Researchers ran a first-round RT-PCR on the TCR CDR3 using the HTBI primer set. TCRdb processed the multiplex PCR reads anew with MiXCR; each CDR3 protein has one entry. The sample shows some 370,000 distinct CDR3 sequences, about a sixth of them seen only once. Source material: blood. Every receptor here comes from a young woman with Graves' hyperthyroidism that later progressed to Graves' ophthalmopathy.

As to this clonotype: This may stem from a read error, because a much larger clone lies one nucleotide away. The CDR3 carries no conserved terminal phenylalanine or tryptophan, so it likely arises from a read error. The genes are TRBV20-1 and TRBJ2-2; 9 nucleotides align to TRBD1. This CDR3 has 16 residues. Germline trimming cut 5 bases from V and 0 bases from J; bases unmatched to any gene: 7. The germline V gene has CDR1 DFQATT and CDR2 SNEGSKA (reference sequence). The CDR3 region is CSARTGTGSNTGELFS. The CDR3 DNA is TGCAGTGCTCGGACCGGGACAGGGTCGAACACCGGGGAGCTGTTTTCT.

The sample holds many counts of this clonotype. The DNA of the CDR3 is TGCGCCAGCAAGTCAATTTCGACAGCTATGAACACTGAAGCTTTCTTT. Translation gives CASKSISTAMNTEAFF. V gene TRBV10-2 combines with J gene TRBJ1-1; possible D gene TRBD1, 5 bases. The V gene's germline CDR1 is WSHSY and CDR2 SAAADI. V was pared by 7 bases and J by 0 bases, with 18 bases between. There are 16 residues in the CDR3.

Turning to this clonotype: Just one base apart from a much larger clone, this may be a read error. The chain has TRBV4-1 and TRBJ1-6, with 7 bases identical to TRBD1. CDR1 and CDR2 (germline): MGHRA, YSYEKL. The CDR3 extends over 14 amino acids. V lost 2 bases to trimming and J lost 7 bases; unmatched junction nucleotides: 2. CDR3 DNA sequence: TGCGCCAGCAGCCAATTGGGACAGAATTCACCCCTCCACTTT. Encoded protein: CASSQLGQNSPLHF.

This clonotype came up many times. CDR3 protein: CASSSDEKLFF. The CDR3 region has the DNA TGTGCCAGCAGTTCCGATGAAAAACTGTTTTTT. V usage is TRBV12-3 or TRBV12-4 and J usage is TRBJ1-4; no clear D. V lost 4 bases to trimming and J lost 6 bases, with 3 bases between them. This CDR3 is built from 11 residues.

In this sample, this clonotype turned up many times. The genes are TRBV24-1 and TRBJ1-4; D remains unclear. This CDR3 is 13 amino acids long. CDR1 is KGHDR, CDR2 SFDVKD, per germline. V was cut by 9 bases and J by 8 bases, with 15 bases left in between. CDR3 region: CATSDRLGEKLFF. CDR3 sequence (DNA): TGTGCCACCTCGGATCGTTTGGGCGAAAAACTGTTTTTT.

In regard to this clonotype: The junction does not match germline at one end; this may be a read error. The gene calls are TRBV24-1 and TRBJ2-3; D perhaps matches TRBD1 (5 bases). This CDR3 has 18 amino acids. Germline V gives CDR1 KGHDR, CDR2 SFDVKD. The CDR3 DNA reads TGTGCCACCAGTGATTTGCGGGCAAGGGGCAGCTTGTCAGATACACAGTATTTT. Its protein product is CATSDLRARGSLSDTQYF.

Concerning this clonotype itself: Given a much more abundant clone one base away, this may be a read error. J is TRBJ2-3 and V is TRBV10-3; D gene unclear. There are 13 residues in the CDR3. Germline CDR1 and CDR2: ENHRY and SYGVKD. The CDR3 spells CAISTAGTDTRYF. In DNA, the CDR3 is TGTGCCATCAGTACAGCCGGCACAGATACGCGGTATTTT.

The rearrangement uses TRBV12-3 or TRBV12-4 and TRBJ1-4; 10 positions agree with TRBD1. This CDR3 has 17 residues. Losses at the gene ends were 8 bases for V and 7 bases for J; bases not matched to a gene: 16. CDR3 region: CASQPGQGRSSREKLFF. DNA of the CDR3: TGTGCCAGCCAGCCGGGACAGGGGCGGTCATCTCGTGAAAAACTGTTTTTT.

CDR3 amino acids: CASSPRRGTGELFF. The CDR3 DNA reads as TGTGCCAGCTCACCCAGACGGGGTACCGGGGAGCTGTTTTTT. This chain uses TRBV18 with TRBJ2-2; a weak D match, TRBD2 (5 bases). This CDR3 has 14 residues. Germline lookup yields CDR1 KGHSH and CDR2 LQKENI. The germline V and J ends were trimmed by 3 bases and 5 bases, with 10 bases remaining between them.

This rearrangement joins TRBV3-1 to TRBJ1-1; D is unresolved. Germline V gives CDR1 LGHDT, CDR2 YNNKEL (reference sequence). The CDR3 has 15 amino acids. V was cut by 0 bases and J by 0 bases, with 8 bases left in between. DNA of the CDR3: TGTGCCAGCAGCCAAGAAGGGCTGATGAACACTGAAGCTTTCTTT. Translating gives CASSQEGLMNTEAFF.

The chain has TRBV19 and TRBJ2-7; weak D call: TRBD1 (6 bases). Trimming shortened V by 5 bases and J by 6 bases, and 23 bases separated the two germline ends. This CDR3 contains 16 residues. The germline CDR1 and CDR2 sequences are LNHDA and SQIVND (reference sequence). The CDR3 sequence: CASSFLEQGSGSEQYF. The CDR3 bases are TGTGCCAGTAGTTTCCTAGAACAGGGCTCGGGCTCCGAGCAGTACTTC.

J is TRBJ1-4 and V is TRBV7-9; D uncertain. V was clipped by 8 bases and J by 5 bases, with 18 bases between them. Germline V CDR1 and CDR2: SEHNR, FQNEAQ (reference sequence). This CDR3 has 15 amino acids. The CDR3 DNA reads as TGTGCCAGCGGCAATAACAGAGGAGGGAATGAAAAACTGTTTTTT. It encodes CASGNNRGGNEKLFF.

This clonotype has ten or more counts. The chain's CDR3 is CASSLIYEQFF. The CDR3 DNA reads TGTGCCAGCAGCTTAATCTATGAGCAGTTCTTC. The chain joins TRBV11-2 to TRBJ2-1; D not certain. CDR1 and CDR2 (germline): SGHAT, FQNNGV. Between the trimmed V and J ends, which lost 2 bases and 8 bases, there was a span of 4 bases. CDR3 length: 11 amino acids.

This clonotype has a count of ten or more. The chain links TRBV27 to TRBJ1-2; tentatively, D is TRBD1 (5 bases). CDR1 MNHEY and CDR2 SMNVEV come from the germline V gene (reference sequence). With 6 bases removed from V and 0 bases from J, the gap between germline ends came to 14 bases. The CDR3 has 15 amino acids. The DNA for the CDR3 is TGTGCCAGCAGGCCCGGGACGGCCGCTAACTATGGCTACACCTTC. Encoded protein: CASRPGTAANYGYTF.

The genes are TRBV5-1 and TRBJ2-7; 7 bases align to TRBD1. Germline-derived CDR1 and CDR2 are SGHRS and YFSETQ. The CDR3 is 16 residues long. V was pared by 0 bases and J by 2 bases, with 8 bases of the junction left unmatched. The CDR3 sequence: CASSLALRGRAYEQYF. The CDR3 nucleotides read TGCGCCAGCAGCTTGGCCTTGAGGGGGCGCGCCTACGAGCAGTACTTC.

This clonotype was picked up one time. The chain has TRBV28 and TRBJ1-1; D unresolved. Germline lookup yields CDR1 MDHEN and CDR2 SYDVKM. The CDR3 covers 13 residues. The V end lost 3 bases, the J end lost 11 bases, and 16 bases lay between the germline ends. The CDR3 bases are TGTGCCAGCAGTTTGGGCCCGGACGGGAGGGCTTTCTTT. It specifies CASSLGPDGRAFF.

This clonotype was recorded many times. The rearrangement links TRBV5-6 to TRBJ2-5; D is perhaps TRBD1 (5 bases). This CDR3 comprises 15 residues. The V end was cut by 4 bases, the J end by 3 bases, with 16 bases between. The V gene's germline CDR1 is SGHDT and CDR2 YYEEEE. In nucleotides, the CDR3 is TGTGCCAGCAGCGGCAGGGTGATCGGAGAAGAGACCCAGTACTTC. Its translation: CASSGRVIGEETQYF.

This clonotype was seen only a few times. The chain uses TRBV20-1 and TRBJ1-5, with a possible D match to TRBD1 (6 bases). V lost 8 bases and J lost 2, with 19 bases in between. The CDR3 covers 15 residues. The germline CDR1 and CDR2 sequences are DFQATT and SNEGSKA (reference sequence). The DNA for the CDR3 is TGCAGTATAGAGGGGGATAGGGGCGGCAATCAGCCCCAGCATTTT. It specifies CSIEGDRGGNQPQHF.

The J gene is TRBJ2-5, the V gene TRBV5-5; 7 positions agree with TRBD1. Germline assignment: CDR1 SGHKS and CDR2 YYEKEE (reference sequence). V dropped 2 bases and J dropped 4; count of bases not matched to a gene: 8. The CDR3 contains 15 residues. CDR3 nucleotides: TGTGCCAGCAGCTTTACAGGGGTGGAACGAGAGACCCAGTACTTC. Encoded protein: CASSFTGVERETQYF.